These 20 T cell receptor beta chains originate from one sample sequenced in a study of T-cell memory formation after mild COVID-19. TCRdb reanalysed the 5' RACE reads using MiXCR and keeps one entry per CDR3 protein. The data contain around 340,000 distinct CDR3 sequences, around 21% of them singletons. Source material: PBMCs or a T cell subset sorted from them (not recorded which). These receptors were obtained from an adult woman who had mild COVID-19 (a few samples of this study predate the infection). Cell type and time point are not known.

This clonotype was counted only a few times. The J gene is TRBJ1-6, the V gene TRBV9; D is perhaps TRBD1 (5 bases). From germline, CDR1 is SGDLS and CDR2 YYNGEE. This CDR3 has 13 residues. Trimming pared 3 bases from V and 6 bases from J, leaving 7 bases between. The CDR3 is CASSEGPNSPLHF. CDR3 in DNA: TGTGCCAGCAGCGAGGGGCCTAATTCACCCCTCCACTTT.

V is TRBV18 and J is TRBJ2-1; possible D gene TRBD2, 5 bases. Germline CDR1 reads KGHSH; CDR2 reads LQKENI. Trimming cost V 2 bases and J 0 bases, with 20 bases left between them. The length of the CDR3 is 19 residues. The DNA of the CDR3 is TGTGCCAGCTCACCAGCCGGGGTCATCCGCCCGAGCTCCTACAATGAGCAGTTCTTC. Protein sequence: CASSPAGVIRPSSYNEQFF.

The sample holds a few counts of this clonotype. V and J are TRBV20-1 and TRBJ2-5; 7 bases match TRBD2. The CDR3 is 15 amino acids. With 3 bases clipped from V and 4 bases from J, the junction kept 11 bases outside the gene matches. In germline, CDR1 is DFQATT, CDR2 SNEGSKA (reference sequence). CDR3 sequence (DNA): TGCAGTGCTAGGTGGTCGGGGGGAGCAGTAGAGACCCAGTACTTC. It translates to CSARWSGGAVETQYF.

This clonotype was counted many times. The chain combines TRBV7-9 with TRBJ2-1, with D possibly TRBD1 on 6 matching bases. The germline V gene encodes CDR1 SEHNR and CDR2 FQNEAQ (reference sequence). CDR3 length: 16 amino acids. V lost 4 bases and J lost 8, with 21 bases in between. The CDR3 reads CASSYLGEQGNDEQFF. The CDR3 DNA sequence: TGTGCCAGCAGCTATTTAGGGGAACAGGGCAATGATGAGCAGTTCTTC. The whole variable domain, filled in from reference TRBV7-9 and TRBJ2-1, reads DTGVSQNPRHKITKRGQNVTFRCDPISEHNRLYWYRQTLGQGPEFLTYFQNEAQLEKSRLLSDRFSAERPKGSFSTLEIQRTEQGDSAMYLCASSYLGEQGNDEQFFGPGTRLTVL.

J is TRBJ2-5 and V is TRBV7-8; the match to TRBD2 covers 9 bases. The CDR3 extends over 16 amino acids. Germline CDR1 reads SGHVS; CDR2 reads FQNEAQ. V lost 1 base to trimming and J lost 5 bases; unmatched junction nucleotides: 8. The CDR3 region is CASSLESRGGRETQYF. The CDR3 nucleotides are TGTGCCAGCAGCTTAGAGTCGCGGGGGGGCCGGGAGACCCAGTACTTC.

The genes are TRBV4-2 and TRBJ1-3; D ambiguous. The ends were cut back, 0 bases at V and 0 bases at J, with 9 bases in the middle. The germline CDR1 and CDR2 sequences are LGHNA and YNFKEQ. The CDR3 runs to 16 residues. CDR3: CASSQDPPGSGNTIYF. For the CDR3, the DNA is TGTGCCAGCAGCCAAGATCCCCCGGGCTCTGGAAACACCATATATTTT.

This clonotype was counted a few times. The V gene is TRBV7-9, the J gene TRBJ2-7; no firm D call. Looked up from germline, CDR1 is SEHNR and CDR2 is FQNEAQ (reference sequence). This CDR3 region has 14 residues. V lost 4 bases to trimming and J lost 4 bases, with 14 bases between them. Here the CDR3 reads CASSSSGILYEQYF. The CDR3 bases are TGTGCCAGCAGCTCATCAGGAATTTTGTACGAGCAGTACTTC.

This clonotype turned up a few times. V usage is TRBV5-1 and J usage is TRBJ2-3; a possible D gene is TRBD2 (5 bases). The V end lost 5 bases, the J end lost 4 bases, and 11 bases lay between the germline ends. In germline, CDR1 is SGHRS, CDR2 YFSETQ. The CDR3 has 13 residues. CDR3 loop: CASSYLAPDTQYF. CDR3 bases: TGCGCCAGCAGTTATCTAGCACCAGATACGCAGTATTTT.

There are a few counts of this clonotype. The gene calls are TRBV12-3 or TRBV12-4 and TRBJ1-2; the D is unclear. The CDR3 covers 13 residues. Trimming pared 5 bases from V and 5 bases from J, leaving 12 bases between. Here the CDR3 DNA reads TGTGCCAGCAGTCCCCGAGGTCGATATGGCTACACCTTC. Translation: CASSPRGRYGYTF.

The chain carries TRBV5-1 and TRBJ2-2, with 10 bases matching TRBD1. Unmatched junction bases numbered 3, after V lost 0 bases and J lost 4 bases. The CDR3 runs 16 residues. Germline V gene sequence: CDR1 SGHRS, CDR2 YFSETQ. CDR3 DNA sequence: TGCGCCAGCAGCTTGGATGGGACAGGGGTCACCGGGGAGCTGTTTTTT. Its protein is CASSLDGTGVTGELFF.

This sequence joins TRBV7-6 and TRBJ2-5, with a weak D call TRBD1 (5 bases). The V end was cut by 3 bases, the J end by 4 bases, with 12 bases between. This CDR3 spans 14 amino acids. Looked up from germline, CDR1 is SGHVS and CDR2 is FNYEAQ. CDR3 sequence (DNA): TGTGCCAGCAGCTTCCAGGGTACGGGAGAGACCCAGTACTTC. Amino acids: CASSFQGTGETQYF.

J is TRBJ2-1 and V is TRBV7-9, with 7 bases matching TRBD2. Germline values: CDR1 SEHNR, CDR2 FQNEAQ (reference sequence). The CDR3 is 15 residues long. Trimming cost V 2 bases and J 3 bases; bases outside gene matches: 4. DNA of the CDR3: TGTGCCAGCAGCTTAAGCGGGGACCTCTACAATGAGCAGTTCTTC. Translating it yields CASSLSGDLYNEQFF.

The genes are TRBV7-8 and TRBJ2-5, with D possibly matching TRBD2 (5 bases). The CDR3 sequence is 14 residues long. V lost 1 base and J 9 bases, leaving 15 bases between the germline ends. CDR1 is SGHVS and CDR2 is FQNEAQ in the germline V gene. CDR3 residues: CASSLGGPWEAQYF. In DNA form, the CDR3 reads TGTGCCAGCAGCTTAGGAGGGCCCTGGGAAGCCCAGTACTTC. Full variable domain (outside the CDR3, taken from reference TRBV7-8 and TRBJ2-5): GAGVSQSPRYKVAKRGQDVALRCDPISGHVSLFWYQQALGQGPEFLTYFQNEAQLDKSGLPSDRFFAERPEGSVSTLKIQRTQQEDSAVYLCASSLGGPWEAQYFGPGTRLLVL.

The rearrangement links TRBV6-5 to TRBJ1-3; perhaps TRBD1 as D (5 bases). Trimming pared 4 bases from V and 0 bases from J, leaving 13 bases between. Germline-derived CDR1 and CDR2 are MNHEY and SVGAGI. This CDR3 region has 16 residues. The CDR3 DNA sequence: TGTGCCAGCAGTTCCGACAGATGGAGCTCTGGAAACACCATATATTTT. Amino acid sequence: CASSSDRWSSGNTIYF.

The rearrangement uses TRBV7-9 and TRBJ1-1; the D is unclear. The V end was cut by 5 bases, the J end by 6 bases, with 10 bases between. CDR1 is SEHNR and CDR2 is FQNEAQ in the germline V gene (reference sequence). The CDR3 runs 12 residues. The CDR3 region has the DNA TGTGCCAGCAGCGACATCCCCTCTGAAGCTTTCTTT. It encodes CASSDIPSEAFF.

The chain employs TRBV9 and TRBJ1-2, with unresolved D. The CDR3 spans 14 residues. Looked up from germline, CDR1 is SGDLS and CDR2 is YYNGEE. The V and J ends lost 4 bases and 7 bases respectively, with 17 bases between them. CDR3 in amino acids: CASSPVDGRTGYTF. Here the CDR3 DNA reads TGTGCCAGCAGCCCTGTCGACGGACGCACTGGCTACACCTTC. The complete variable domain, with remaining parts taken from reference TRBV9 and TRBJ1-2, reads DSGVTQTPKHLITATGQRVTLRCSPRSGDLSVYWYQQSLDQGLQFLIQYYNGEERAKGNILERFSAQQFPDLHSELNLSSLELGDSALYFCASSPVDGRTGYTFGSGTRLTVV.

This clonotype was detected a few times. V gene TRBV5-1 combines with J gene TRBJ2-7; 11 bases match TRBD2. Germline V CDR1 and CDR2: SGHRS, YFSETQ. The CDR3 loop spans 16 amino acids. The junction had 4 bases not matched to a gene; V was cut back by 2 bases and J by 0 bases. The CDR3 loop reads CASSLTSGGISYEQYF. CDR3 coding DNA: TGCGCCAGCAGCTTAACTAGCGGGGGTATCTCCTACGAGCAGTACTTC.

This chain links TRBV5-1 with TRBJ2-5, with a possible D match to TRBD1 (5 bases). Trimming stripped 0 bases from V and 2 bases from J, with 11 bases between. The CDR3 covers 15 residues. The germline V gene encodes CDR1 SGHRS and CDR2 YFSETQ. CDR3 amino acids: CASSLVARGQETQYF. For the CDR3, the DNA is TGCGCCAGCAGCTTGGTCGCAAGGGGTCAAGAGACCCAGTACTTC.

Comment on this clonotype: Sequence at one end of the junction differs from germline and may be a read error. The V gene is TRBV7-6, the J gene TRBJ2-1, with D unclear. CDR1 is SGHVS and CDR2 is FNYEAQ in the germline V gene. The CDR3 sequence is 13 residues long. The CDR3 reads CASSLAPYHEQFF. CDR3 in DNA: TGTGCCAGCAGCTTAGCCCCCTACCATGAGCAGTTCTTC.

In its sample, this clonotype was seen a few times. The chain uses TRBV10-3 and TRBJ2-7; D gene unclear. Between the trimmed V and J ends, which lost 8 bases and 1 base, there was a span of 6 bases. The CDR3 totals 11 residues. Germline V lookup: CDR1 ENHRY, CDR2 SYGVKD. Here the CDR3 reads CAIGQSYEQYF. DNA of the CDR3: TGTGCCATCGGGCAATCCTACGAGCAGTACTTC.